The T cell receptor (delta chain) under discussion was sequenced for a study of Vδ1+ human thymocytes. Study-wide points: Unexpected Vdelta2 sequences could cause misinterpretation of bulk repertoire data. TRD repertoires were essentially private, unlike widely shared TRG clonotypes. Despite high sort purity, roughly a fifth of thymic T cell receptor delta sequences were Vdelta2. Thymic TRG and TRD repertoires appeared highly polyclonal, with Gaussian CDR3 length distributions.

CDR1 is TSWWSYY and CDR2 is QGS in the germline V gene. The CDR3 is made up of 21 amino acids. Unmatched junction bases numbered 17, after V lost 2 bases and J lost 1 base. Of note for this clone: Its antigen is unknown.

Extracted RNA was reverse transcribed into cDNA. Pooled V-gene forward primers with one constant-region reverse primer generated the CDR3 amplicons by multiplex PCR. TCRdb called clones anew from the multiplex PCR reads with CATT. The sample consists of about 75,000 delta-chain clones, around 35% of them appearing once. The sorted cells were CD3+ Vdelta1+ Vdelta2- thymocytes from alphabeta-depleted thymus. The source is a boy in the first two years of life who had congenital heart surgery. The rearrangement uses TRDV1 and TRDJ1; 12 bases align to TRDD3. The sequenced material came from Vdelta1+ gamma-delta thymocytes from the thymus. Subset denoted: FACS-sorted CD3+ TCRalphabeta- TCRVdelta1+ TCRVdelta2- thymocytes. The CDR3 here is CALGESTGGYRARECTDKLIF. The DNA of the CDR3 is TGTGCTCTTGGGGAAAGTACTGGGGGATACCGCGCTCGGGAGTGCACCGATAAACTCATCTTT.